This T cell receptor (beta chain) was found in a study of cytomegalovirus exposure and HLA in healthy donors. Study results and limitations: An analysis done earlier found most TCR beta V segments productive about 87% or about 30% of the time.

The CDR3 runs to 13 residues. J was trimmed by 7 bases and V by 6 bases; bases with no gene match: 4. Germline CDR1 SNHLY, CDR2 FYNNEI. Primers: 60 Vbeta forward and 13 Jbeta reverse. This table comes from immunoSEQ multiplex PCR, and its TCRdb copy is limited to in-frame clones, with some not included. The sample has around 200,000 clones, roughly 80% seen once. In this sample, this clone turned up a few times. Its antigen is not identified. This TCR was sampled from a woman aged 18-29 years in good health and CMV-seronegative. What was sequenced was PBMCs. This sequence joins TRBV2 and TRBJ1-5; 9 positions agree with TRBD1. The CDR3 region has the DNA TGTGCCAGCAGCGGGGACAGGGAACAGCCCCAGCATTTT. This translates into CASSGDREQPQHF.